One sample yielded the 14 T cell receptor beta chains listed below, sequenced in a study of T cells in Graves' hyperthyroidism and ophthalmopathy. Researchers amplified the TCR beta CDR3 regions from RNA transcripts. HTBI primers drove first-round RT-PCR of the TCR CDR3. TCRdb fed the multiplex PCR reads into MiXCR, producing one record per CDR3 protein. This sample yields under 450,000 distinct CDR3 sequences, of which approximately 14% are seen a single time; 13% to 15% belongs to the top ten. Sequences were obtained from blood. The receptors come from a young woman with Graves' hyperthyroidism.

In this sample, this clonotype turned up a few times. The CDR3 spells CASSLWPLAKNIQYF. The CDR3 DNA reads as TGTGCCAGCAGTTTATGGCCCCTAGCCAAAAACATTCAGTACTTC. The chain employs TRBV28 and TRBJ2-4, with no clear D. Germline V lookup: CDR1 MDHEN, CDR2 SYDVKM. Trimming took off 0 bases at V and 0 bases at J, with 6 bases between the two ends. This CDR3 spans 15 amino acids.

The chain is built from TRBV4-1 and TRBJ2-7; D ambiguous. This CDR3 comprises 16 residues. Germline V gene sequence: CDR1 MGHRA, CDR2 YSYEKL. V was trimmed by 5 bases and J by 3 bases, leaving 20 bases between them. DNA of the CDR3: TGCGCCAGCAGCGCCCCTGGACGCGACCGTTACTACGAGCAGTACTTC. Translation: CASSAPGRDRYYEQYF.

This clonotype was counted only a few times. The chain employs TRBV7-9 and TRBJ1-5; D perhaps matches TRBD1 (6 bases). Germline V gene data show CDR1 as SEHNR and CDR2 as FQNEAQ (reference sequence). V was trimmed by 4 bases and J by 7 bases, leaving 11 bases between them. The CDR3 length is 13 residues. The CDR3 loop is CASSSKQGQPQHF. CDR3 DNA sequence: TGTGCCAGCAGCTCGAAACAGGGACAGCCCCAGCATTTT.

A few counts support this clonotype. The gene calls are TRBV3-2 and TRBJ2-1. TRBV3-2 is a pseudogene segment. This CDR3 contains 9 residues. The CDR3: CASSQGRIF. CDR3 DNA: TGTGCCAGCAGCCAAGGACGAATCTTC.

This clonotype was recorded only once. The chain links TRBV19 to TRBJ2-1, with 8 positions matching TRBD2. This CDR3 has 14 residues. Germline V lookup: CDR1 LNHDA, CDR2 SQIVND (reference sequence). V trimming: 5 bases; J trimming: 4 bases; junction bases outside the gene matches: 4. The CDR3 is CASSRSGVYNEQFF. CDR3 DNA sequence: TGTGCCAGTAGTCGTAGCGGGGTTTACAATGAGCAGTTCTTC.

This clonotype was counted a few times. V is TRBV4-2 and J is TRBJ2-3, with D hard to call. Trimming shortened V by 0 bases and J by 8 bases, and 12 bases separated the two germline ends. The CDR3 loop spans 14 amino acids. CDR1 LGHNA and CDR2 YNFKEQ come from the germline V gene. The CDR3 DNA reads TGTGCCAGCAGCCAAGAAGAGCACGAGGCTACGCAGTATTTT. Translating it yields CASSQEEHEATQYF.

This clonotype was seen only a few times. This may stem from a read error, because a much larger clone lies one nucleotide away. V gene TRBV3-1 combines with J gene TRBJ2-7; D is ambiguous. The CDR3 is made up of 13 amino acids. Germline CDR1 is LGHDT and CDR2 is YNNKEL (reference sequence). V was trimmed by 5 bases and J by 2 bases, leaving 10 bases between them. In nucleotides, the CDR3 is TGTGCCAGCAGCAAGGGAATTCCCTACGAGCAGTACTTC. Amino acid sequence: CASSKGIPYEQYF.

This clonotype was observed a handful of times. This chain uses TRBV5-6 with TRBJ1-2; possible D gene TRBD1, 5 bases. The CDR3 is 17 amino acids. Trimming removed 4 bases from V and 8 bases from J, with 27 bases in between. Germline V lookup: CDR1 SGHDT, CDR2 YYEEEE. The CDR3 bases are TGTGCCAGCAGCCCGGACGAATTTGGGACGCCCCTTAGGGGCTACACCTTC. This gives the protein CASSPDEFGTPLRGYTF.

This clonotype was counted at least ten times. This chain connects TRBV6-1 to TRBJ2-7, with 8 bases that match TRBD2. The CDR3 consists of 15 residues. Per germline, CDR1 MNHNS and CDR2 SASEGT. V lost 6 bases, J lost 6 bases, and 13 bases stayed unmatched. The CDR3 reads CASSALRGGQFEQYF. CDR3 coding DNA: TGTGCCAGCAGCGCTCTGCGCGGGGGGCAGTTCGAGCAGTACTTC.

This chain joins TRBV20-1 and TRBJ2-5; 11 bases match TRBD2. The CDR3 is made up of 15 amino acids. CDR1 is DFQATT, CDR2 SNEGSKA, per germline (reference sequence). Trimming removed 1 base from V and 2 bases from J; junction bases left unmatched: 3. Here the CDR3 reads CSARVASGRQETQYF. CDR3 bases: TGCAGTGCTAGAGTGGCTAGCGGGAGGCAAGAGACCCAGTACTTC.

This clonotype was seen a few times. The chain couples TRBV20-1 to TRBJ1-5; 11 bases are shared with TRBD1. Trimming removed 1 base from V and 10 bases from J; junction bases left unmatched: 12. This CDR3 region has 16 residues. From germline, CDR1 is DFQATT and CDR2 SNEGSKA (reference sequence). The CDR3 bases are TGCAGTGCTAGAGCTCCGGACAGGGGGCAAGGTCACCCCCAGCATTTT. Encoded protein: CSARAPDRGQGHPQHF.

In this sample, this clonotype turned up many times. The chain uses TRBV24-1 and TRBJ2-1, with TRBD2 as a possible D gene (5 bases). The germline V gene encodes CDR1 KGHDR and CDR2 SFDVKD. This CDR3 spans 16 amino acids. V was clipped by 4 bases and J by 7 bases, with 19 bases between them. In DNA, the CDR3 is TGTGCCACCAGTGACTCTCGGAGGTGGGTTAGGAATGAGCAGTTCTTC. It specifies CATSDSRRWVRNEQFF.

Comments on this clonotype: Because it lacks the conserved phenylalanine or tryptophan at the end, this CDR3 is likely a read error. V gene TRBV29-1 combines with J gene TRBJ1-2; perhaps TRBD1 as D (6 bases). The CDR3 loop spans 12 amino acids. Per the germline V gene, CDR1 is SQVTM and CDR2 is ANQGSEA. The V end lost 7 bases, the J end lost 3 bases, and 12 bases lay between the germline ends. Here the CDR3 DNA reads TGCAGCGGTGTACAGGGCGACTATGGCTACACCCTC. Protein product: CSGVQGDYGYTL.

This clonotype was detected many times. The chain has TRBV18 and TRBJ2-7; 8 bases align to TRBD2. Germline V gene lookup returns CDR1 KGHSH and CDR2 LQKENI. The CDR3 loop spans 15 amino acids. J lost 5 bases, V lost 0 bases, and 6 bases had no gene match. CDR3 sequence: CASSPPVSGDNEQYF. CDR3 nucleotides: TGTGCCAGCTCACCACCAGTTAGCGGGGACAACGAGCAGTACTTC. Full variable domain (missing parts from reference TRBV18 and TRBJ2-7): NAGVMQNPRHLVRRRGQEARLRCSPMKGHSHVYWYRQLPEEGLKFMVYLQKENIIDESGMPKERFSAEFPKEGPSILRIQQVVRGDSAAYFCASSPPVSGDNEQYFGPGTRLTVT.